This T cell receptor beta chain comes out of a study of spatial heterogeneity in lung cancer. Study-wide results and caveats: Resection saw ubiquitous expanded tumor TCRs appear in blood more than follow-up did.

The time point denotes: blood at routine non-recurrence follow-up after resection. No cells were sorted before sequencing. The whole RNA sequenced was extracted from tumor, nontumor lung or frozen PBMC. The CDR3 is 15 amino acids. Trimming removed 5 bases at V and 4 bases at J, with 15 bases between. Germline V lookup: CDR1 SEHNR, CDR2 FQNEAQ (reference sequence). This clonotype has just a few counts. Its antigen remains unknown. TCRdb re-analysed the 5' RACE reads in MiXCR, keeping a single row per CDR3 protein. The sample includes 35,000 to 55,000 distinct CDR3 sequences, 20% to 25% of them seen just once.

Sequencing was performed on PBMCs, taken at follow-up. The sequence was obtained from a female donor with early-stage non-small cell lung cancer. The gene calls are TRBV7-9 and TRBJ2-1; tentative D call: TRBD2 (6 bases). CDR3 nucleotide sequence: TGTGCCAGCAGCCACATGGTAGCGGAATACAATGAGCAGTTCTTC. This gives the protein CASSHMVAEYNEQFF. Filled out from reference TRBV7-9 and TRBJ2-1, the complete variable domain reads DTGVSQNPRHKITKRGQNVTFRCDPISEHNRLYWYRQTLGQGPEFLTYFQNEAQLEKSRLLSDRFSAERPKGSFSTLEIQRTEQGDSAMYLCASSHMVAEYNEQFFGPGTRLTVL.